A single sample is the source of the 8 T cell receptor beta chains below, sequenced in a study of CD8+CD57+ T cells in acquired aplastic anemia. Using genomic DNA as the template, TCR beta VDJ and CDR3 profiling was carried out. TCRdb re-called the reads through MiXCR, storing one row per CDR3 protein. The sample records 200,000 to 250,000 distinct CDR3 sequences, about 37% being singletons. Sequenced: sorted CD4+, CD8+, or CD8+CD57+ T cells (not recorded which) from PBMCs. The receptors originated from a human donor in good health, serving as a control.

This clonotype was detected many times. The V call is TRBV20-1, the J call TRBJ2-3, with D hard to call. This CDR3 has 13 amino acids. Looked up from germline, CDR1 is DFQATT and CDR2 is SNEGSKA (reference sequence). V lost 3 bases and J lost 5, with 12 bases in between. CDR3 in amino acids: CSASRLDVDTQYF. In DNA form, the CDR3 reads TGCAGTGCTAGTCGACTGGACGTAGATACGCAGTATTTT.

In this sample, this clonotype turned up a few times. The chain links TRBV6-1 to TRBJ1-6; 7 positions match TRBD1. This CDR3 spans 15 amino acids. Per the germline V gene, CDR1 is MNHNS and CDR2 is SASEGT. Germline trimming cut 6 bases from V and 8 bases from J; bases unmatched to any gene: 10. In DNA form, the CDR3 reads TGTGCCAGCAGGGGGGCCGGGACAGCCCATTCACCCCTCCACTTT. Its protein product is CASRGAGTAHSPLHF.

This clonotype turned up a few times. The chain joins TRBV30 to TRBJ1-3; D unresolved. The CDR3 sequence is 16 residues long. CDR1 is GTSNPN and CDR2 is SVGIG in the germline V gene (reference sequence). Trimming removed 0 bases at V and 0 bases at J, with 12 bases between. Written as DNA, the CDR3 is TGTGCCTGGAGTGTACTGAGACTGCTCTCTGGAAACACCATATATTTT. Translating gives CAWSVLRLLSGNTIYF.

The chain has TRBV15 and TRBJ1-1; D uncertain. Looked up from germline, CDR1 is LNHNV and CDR2 is YYDKDF (reference sequence). Trimming shortened V by 1 base and J by 0 bases, and 12 bases separated the two germline ends. The CDR3 length is 16 residues. CDR3 amino acids: CATSRAPVEMNTEAFF. Written as DNA, the CDR3 is TGTGCCACCAGCAGAGCACCAGTCGAAATGAACACTGAAGCTTTCTTT.

The V gene is TRBV18, the J gene TRBJ1-2; the match to TRBD1 covers 7 bases. The CDR3 length is 13 residues. Germline CDR1 and CDR2: KGHSH and LQKENI. V was clipped by 5 bases and J by 7 bases; unmatched bases: 7. The CDR3 loop reads CASSGQEGSGYTF. The CDR3 DNA reads TGTGCCAGCTCAGGACAGGAAGGCAGTGGCTACACCTTC. Combining the CDR3 with reference TRBV18 and TRBJ1-2 gives the whole variable domain NAGVMQNPRHLVRRRGQEARLRCSPMKGHSHVYWYRQLPEEGLKFMVYLQKENIIDESGMPKERFSAEFPKEGPSILRIQQVVRGDSAAYFCASSGQEGSGYTFGSGTRLTVV.

This clonotype was recorded many times. The conserved phenylalanine or tryptophan is not found at the CDR3 terminus, so this likely reflects a read error. The DNA is left out, because the CDR3 cannot be placed on it with certainty; the CDR3 is given as TCRdb lists it. This chain connects TRBV2 to TRBJ2-7; TRBD2, the table's D call, lacks a check against the DNA. The CDR3 spans 12 amino acids, including both terminal residues. Per the germline V gene, CDR1 is SNHLY and CDR2 is FYNNEI. The CDR3 here is CASSVGSGGPGI.

The gene calls are TRBV10-3 and TRBJ2-7; D is possibly TRBD2 (6 bases). Germline V gene sequence: CDR1 ENHRY, CDR2 SYGVKD. V lost 5 bases, J lost 4 bases, and 15 bases lay in between. This CDR3 is 14 amino acids long. Written as DNA, the CDR3 is TGTGCCATCAGTATAGGCGGGGCCCTATACGAGCAGTACTTC. Amino acid sequence: CAISIGGALYEQYF.

At least ten counts were recorded for this clonotype. V usage is TRBV12-3 or TRBV12-4 and J usage is TRBJ1-2; TRBD1 aligns across 7 bases. The CDR3 runs 16 residues. Losses at the gene ends were 1 base for V and 4 bases for J; bases not matched to a gene: 9. The CDR3 is CASSLGTGVLSYGYTF. CDR3 bases: TGTGCCAGCAGTTTAGGGACAGGAGTCCTGAGCTATGGCTACACCTTC.